This record covers a single T cell receptor (beta chain). Which antigen it targets is not known. Base qualities are not recorded, but no much larger clone differs from it by a single base. The immunoSEQ Assay, a bias-controlled multiplex PCR, was used to amplify TCRbeta CDR3 regions from genomic DNA. Regarding the original processing steps: Within the assay, amplification of reference gene primers was used to estimate how many nucleated cells each sample contained. To quantify the absolute abundance of each unique TCRbeta CDR3 rearrangement, sequence reads were collapsed and filtered. For each sample, productive Simpson clonality was calculated by taking the square root of Simpson's diversity index across productive rearrangements. TCRdb obtained this table from immuneACCESS and retained in-frame rearrangements with V and J assigned. These tables miss some clones; where compared with another copy, unresolved V genes account for less than half of the shortfall, and the remainder is unexplained. The V and J calls and clone size come from that table; D and trimming were worked out from the DNA. The sample includes 130,000 to 150,000 clones, with 84% observed a single time. Jointly, the top ten make up 5% to 7% of the sample.

These data originate in a study of blood T cell repertoires in COVID-19 (TCRdb year 2020). Regarding the complete study: Collaborator samples came from the United States, Italy and Spain and covered acute and convalescent phases of COVID-19. The prospective study material was composed of cDNA or gDNA derived from T cells, B-cell-depleted T cells, or PBMCs. Deeply sampled blood TCRbeta repertoires from subjects exposed to, actively infected with, or recovered from COVID-19 were included in the dataset. The repertoires were released in a freely available public database meant as a resource for research on the immune response to SARS-CoV-2. The samples were drawn from two sources: the first 160 participants of the ongoing ImmuneRACE study, and 950 to 1,500 subjects contributed by 6 global collaborators. The sample metadata nearly always contained a de-identified subject ID, COVID-19 status, age in years and sex. Where HLA class I and class II types were available, the types were taken from metadata supplied by the sample provider, not from assay-based typing. Broader findings and caveats from the paper: The quantity of clinical and demographic metadata differed by source and by participant and was supplied without curation.

In the prospective study, participants were 18 to 89 years old, resided in around 25 geographic areas of the United States, and were enrolled through a virtual design. Cohort assignment in the prospective study relied on participant-reported clinical history from a screening survey and a study questionnaire. Exposed participants were defined as having been in contact with someone with a PCR-confirmed or clinician-diagnosed COVID-19 case within 2 weeks of study entry. In the prospective study, mobile phlebotomists collected whole blood, serum and a nasopharyngeal or oropharyngeal swab from each participant. Over a 2-month period, participants in the prospective study had the option of providing additional blood draws and questionnaires. Prospective study blood samples were shipped either frozen or at room temperature before DNA extraction. Based on the germline V gene, the CDR1 and CDR2 sequences are KGHSH and LQKENI. V is reduced by 0 bases and J by 8 bases, leaving a spacing of 13 bases between them. Measured from the cysteine to the phenylalanine, the CDR3 is 14 residues long. The DNA shown is the 42-base CDR3, in frame from base 1.

This receptor chain uses TRBV18 and TRBJ1-2; no D gene call is confident. Input material: PBMCs or T cells enriched from blood (not recorded which). The clonotype originates from a woman aged 50 to 60 who had been exposed to COVID-19. The encoded CDR3 is CASSPPTEPGGYTF. The sequenced DNA is TGTGCCAGCTCACCACCTACGGAGCCGGGAGGCTACACCTTC.